These 8 T cell receptor beta chains came from one sample sequenced in a study of long-term antiretroviral therapy in people with HIV. Run at survey level, the immunoSEQ assay was version v3.0. The repertoire was sequenced with immunoSEQ multiplex PCR; TCRdb's copy has only in-frame clones and lacks some. This table has 30,000 to 45,000 clones, roughly 78% appearing once. The sample was unsorted PBMCs, taken 3.4 years after starting antiretroviral therapy. The receptors here all came from a man aged 25-45 years with HIV.

This rearrangement joins TRBV11-2 to TRBJ1-1; 8 nucleotides line up with TRBD1. After removal of 1 base from V and 6 bases from J, the junction contained 7 bases not matched to a gene. CDR1 is SGHAT and CDR2 is FQNNGV in the germline V gene. The CDR3 contains 15 residues. CDR3 bases: TGTGCCAGCAGCTTAGTTGGACAGGGTTACTCTGAAGCTTTCTTT. It encodes CASSLVGQGYSEAFF.

The V call is TRBV27, the J call TRBJ2-2; TRBD2 matches 8 bases. Germline V gives CDR1 MNHEY, CDR2 SMNVEV (reference sequence). The CDR3 extends over 14 amino acids. The J segment lost 7 bases and the V segment lost 3 bases, leaving 4 bases of the junction unmatched. The CDR3 is CASSFRTSFGELFF. As DNA, the CDR3 is TGTGCCAGCAGTTTCCGGACTAGCTTCGGGGAGCTGTTTTTT.

This chain connects TRBV19 to TRBJ2-3; tentative D call: TRBD2 (5 bases). Looked up from germline, CDR1 is LNHDA and CDR2 is SQIVND (reference sequence). The CDR3 runs 13 residues. Deletions cut 8 bases from V and 0 bases from J, with 9 bases between. The CDR3 loop is CASRGGSTDTQYF. For the CDR3, the DNA is TGTGCCAGTCGAGGAGGTAGCACAGATACGCAGTATTTT.

The chain joins TRBV28 to TRBJ2-1; TRBD1 aligns across 8 bases. V lost 7 bases to trimming and J lost 0 bases; unmatched junction nucleotides: 11. Germline V lookup: CDR1 MDHEN, CDR2 SYDVKM. The CDR3 spans 17 residues. This chain's CDR3 is CASTSGGQVSSYNEQFF. CDR3 DNA: TGTGCCAGCACCTCAGGGGGCCAAGTTTCCTCCTACAATGAGCAGTTCTTC.

This chain joins TRBV5-1 and TRBJ1-1; the match to TRBD1 covers 7 bases. Germline trimming cut 0 bases from V and 1 base from J; bases unmatched to any gene: 3. Germline V CDR1 and CDR2: SGHRS, YFSETQ. The CDR3 extends over 15 amino acids. The CDR3 loop reads CASSLGGTANTEAFF. Here the CDR3 DNA reads TGCGCCAGCAGCTTGGGGGGGACAGCGAACACTGAAGCTTTCTTT.

Written as DNA, the CDR3 is TGCAGCGTTGGGGTAGCCACCGGGGAGCTGTTTTTT. Translation gives CSVGVATGELFF. This chain uses TRBV29-1 with TRBJ2-2; D gene ambiguous. Trimming removed 4 bases at V and 4 bases at J, with 7 bases between. The CDR3 contains 12 residues. Per germline, CDR1 SQVTM and CDR2 ANQGSEA.

V gene TRBV29-1 combines with J gene TRBJ1-2; no firm D call. Germline V gives CDR1 SQVTM, CDR2 ANQGSEA. Trimming pared 1 base from V and 0 bases from J, leaving 6 bases between. The length of the CDR3 is 13 residues. Written as DNA, the CDR3 is TGCAGCGTTGAAGCTGGGGCTAACTATGGCTACACCTTC. Translation: CSVEAGANYGYTF.

The chain employs TRBV2 and TRBJ2-1, with 8 positions matching TRBD2. V lost 1 base, J lost 8 bases, and 7 bases stayed unmatched. This CDR3 is 15 amino acids long. Germline CDR1 is SNHLY and CDR2 is FYNNEI. CDR3: CASSEVSGISDEQFF. The DNA for the CDR3 is TGTGCCAGCAGTGAAGTTAGCGGGATTTCGGATGAGCAGTTCTTC.